This entry describes one T cell receptor (beta chain). Its antigen is undetermined. By quantitative 5'-RACE with molecular barcodes, the TCR beta libraries were made. TCRdb fed the 5' RACE reads into MiXCR, producing one record per CDR3 protein. The sample shows under 450,000 distinct CDR3 sequences, under 20% of them seen only once. The sample belongs to a study of CD8 T cells in ankylosing spondylitis. General study points: Blood from ankylosing spondylitis patients appeared to carry a characteristic eight-variant TCR beta motif. As reported, disease-linked clones showed significant enrichment in matched ankylosing spondylitis synovial fluid. Reactive arthritis synovial fluid and blood previously showed some of these motif variants. Clones linked to disease, bearing a CD8+ phenotype, were relatively rare in peripheral blood.

Trimming took 1 base from V and 2 from J; bases not matched to a gene: 11. Germline V gives CDR1 SGHNT, CDR2 YYREEE (reference sequence). The CDR3 extends over 19 amino acids. Sample: blood, either unsorted or a sorted T cell fraction (not recorded which). This chain links TRBV5-4 with TRBJ2-3; 12 bases are shared with TRBD2. The clonotype was recovered from a male donor with ankylosing spondylitis. As DNA, the CDR3 is TGTGCCAGCAGCTTGCTCGCTCTAGCGGGAGGGACTTACACAGATACGCAGTATTTT. Translated: CASSLLALAGGTYTDTQYF.